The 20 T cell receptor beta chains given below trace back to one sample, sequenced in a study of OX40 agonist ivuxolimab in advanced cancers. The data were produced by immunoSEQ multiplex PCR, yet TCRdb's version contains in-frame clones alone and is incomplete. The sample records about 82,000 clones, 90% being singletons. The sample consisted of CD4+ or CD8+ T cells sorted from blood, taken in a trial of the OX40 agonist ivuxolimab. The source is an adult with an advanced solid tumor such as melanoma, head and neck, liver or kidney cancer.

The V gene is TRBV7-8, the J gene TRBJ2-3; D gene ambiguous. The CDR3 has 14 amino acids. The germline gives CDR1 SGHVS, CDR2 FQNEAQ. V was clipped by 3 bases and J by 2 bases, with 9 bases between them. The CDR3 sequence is CASSFSSNTDTQYF. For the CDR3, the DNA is TGTGCCAGCAGCTTTAGTAGTAACACAGATACGCAGTATTTT.

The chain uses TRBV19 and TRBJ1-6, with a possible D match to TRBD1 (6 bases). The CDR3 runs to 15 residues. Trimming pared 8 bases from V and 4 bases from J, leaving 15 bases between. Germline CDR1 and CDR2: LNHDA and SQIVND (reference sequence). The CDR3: CASHTGTRYNSPLHF. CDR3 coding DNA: TGTGCCAGTCACACCGGGACAAGATATAATTCACCCCTCCACTTT.

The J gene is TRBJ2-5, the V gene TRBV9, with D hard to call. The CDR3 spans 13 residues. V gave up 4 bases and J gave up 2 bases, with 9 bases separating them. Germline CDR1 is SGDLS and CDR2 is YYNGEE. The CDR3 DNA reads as TGTGCCAGCAGCCCTGTTAGTCAAGAGACCCAGTACTTC. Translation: CASSPVSQETQYF.

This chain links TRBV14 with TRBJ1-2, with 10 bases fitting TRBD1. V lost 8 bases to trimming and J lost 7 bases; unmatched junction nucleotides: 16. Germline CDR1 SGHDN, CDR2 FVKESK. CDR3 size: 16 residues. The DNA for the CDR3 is TGTGCCAGCCAAATAGACAGGGGGCGTAGGATCAGTGGCTACACCTTC. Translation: CASQIDRGRRISGYTF.

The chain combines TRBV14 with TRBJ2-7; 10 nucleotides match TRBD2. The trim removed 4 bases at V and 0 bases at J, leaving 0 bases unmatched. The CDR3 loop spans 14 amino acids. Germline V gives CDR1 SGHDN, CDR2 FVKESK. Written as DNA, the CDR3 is TGTGCCAGCAGCCCTAGCGGGAGCTCCTACGAGCAGTACTTC. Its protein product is CASSPSGSSYEQYF.

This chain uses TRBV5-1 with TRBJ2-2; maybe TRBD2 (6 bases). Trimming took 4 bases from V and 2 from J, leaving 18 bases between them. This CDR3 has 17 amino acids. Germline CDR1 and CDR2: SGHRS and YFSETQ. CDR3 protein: CASSTQIQAGNTGELFF. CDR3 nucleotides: TGCGCCAGCAGCACGCAAATACAGGCGGGAAACACCGGGGAGCTGTTTTTT.

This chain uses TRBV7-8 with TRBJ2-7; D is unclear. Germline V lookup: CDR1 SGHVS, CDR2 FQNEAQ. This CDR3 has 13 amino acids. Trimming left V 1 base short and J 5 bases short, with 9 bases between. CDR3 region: CASSLEAPNEQYF. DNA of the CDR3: TGTGCCAGCAGCTTAGAAGCTCCAAACGAGCAGTACTTC.

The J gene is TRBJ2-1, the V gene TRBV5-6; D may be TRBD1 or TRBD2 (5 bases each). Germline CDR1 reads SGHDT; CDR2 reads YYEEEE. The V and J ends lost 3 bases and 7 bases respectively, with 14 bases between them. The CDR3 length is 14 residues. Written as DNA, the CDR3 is TGTGCCAGCAGCTCCGGGACCATTTTTAATGAGCAGTTCTTC. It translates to CASSSGTIFNEQFF.

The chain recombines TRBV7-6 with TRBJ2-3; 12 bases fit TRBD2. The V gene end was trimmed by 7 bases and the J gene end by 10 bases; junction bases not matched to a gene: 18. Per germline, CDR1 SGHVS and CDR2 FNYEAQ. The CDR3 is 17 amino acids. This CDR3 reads CASTLNPLAGGEEPQYF. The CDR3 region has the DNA TGTGCCAGCACCCTCAACCCCCTAGCGGGGGGGGAGGAGCCGCAGTATTTT. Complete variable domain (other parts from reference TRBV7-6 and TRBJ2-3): GAGVSQSPRYKVTKRGQDVALRCDPISGHVSLYWYRQALGQGPEFLTYFNYEAQQDKSGLPNDRFSAERPEGSISTLTIQRTEQRDSAMYRCASTLNPLAGGEEPQYFGPGTRLTVL.

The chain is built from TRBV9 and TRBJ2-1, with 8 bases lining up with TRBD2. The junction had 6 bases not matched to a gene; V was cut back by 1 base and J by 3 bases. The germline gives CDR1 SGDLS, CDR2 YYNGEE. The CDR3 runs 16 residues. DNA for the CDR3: TGTGCCAGCAGCGTACTCGGGACTAGTGGCTACAATGAGCAGTTCTTC. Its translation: CASSVLGTSGYNEQFF.

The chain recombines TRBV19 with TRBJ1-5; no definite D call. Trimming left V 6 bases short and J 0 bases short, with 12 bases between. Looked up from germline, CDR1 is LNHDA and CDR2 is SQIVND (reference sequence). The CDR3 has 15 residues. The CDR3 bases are TGTGCCAGTAGAGTATTTCCCTCTAGCAATCAGCCCCAGCATTTT. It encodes CASRVFPSSNQPQHF.

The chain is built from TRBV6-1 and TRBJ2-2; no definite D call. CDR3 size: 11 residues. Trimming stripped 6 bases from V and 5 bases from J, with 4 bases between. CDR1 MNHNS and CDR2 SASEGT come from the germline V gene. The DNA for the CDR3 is TGTGCCAGCAGAAGGACCGGGGAGCTGTTTTTT. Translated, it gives CASRRTGELFF.

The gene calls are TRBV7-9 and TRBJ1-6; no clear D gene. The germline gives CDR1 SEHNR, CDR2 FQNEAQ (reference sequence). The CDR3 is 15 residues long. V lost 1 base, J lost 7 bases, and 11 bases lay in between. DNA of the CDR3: TGTGCCAGCAGCTTAGAGGGTGCGGGGAATTCACCCCTCCACTTT. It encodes CASSLEGAGNSPLHF.

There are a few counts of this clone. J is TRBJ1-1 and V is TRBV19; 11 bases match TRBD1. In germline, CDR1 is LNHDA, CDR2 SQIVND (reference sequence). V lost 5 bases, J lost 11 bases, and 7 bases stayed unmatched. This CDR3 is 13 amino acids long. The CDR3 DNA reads TGTGCCAGTAGTGGGACAGGGGGAGCGGAGGCTTTCTTT. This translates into CASSGTGGAEAFF. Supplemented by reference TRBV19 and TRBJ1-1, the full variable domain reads DGGITQSPKYLFRKEGQNVTLSCEQNLNHDAMYWYRQDPGQGLRLIYYSQIVNDFQKGDIAEGYSVSREKKESFPLTVTSAQKNPTAFYLCASSGTGGAEAFFGQGTRLTVV.

The chain's CDR3 is CASSFAGARANVLTF. The CDR3, as DNA: TGTGCCAGCAGCTTCGCCGGAGCCAGGGCCAACGTCCTGACTTTC. The chain combines TRBV7-9 with TRBJ2-6, with D hard to call. This CDR3 region has 15 residues. V was cut by 3 bases and J by 5 bases, with 11 bases left in between. Germline V gene sequence: CDR1 SEHNR, CDR2 FQNEAQ (reference sequence).

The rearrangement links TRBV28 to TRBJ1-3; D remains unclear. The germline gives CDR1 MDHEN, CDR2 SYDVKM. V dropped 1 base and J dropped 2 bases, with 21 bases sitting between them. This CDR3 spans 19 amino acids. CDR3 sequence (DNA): TGTGCCAGCAGTTTATCTTCACAGTCCTACCTAACCCCTGGAAACACCATATATTTT. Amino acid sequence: CASSLSSQSYLTPGNTIYF. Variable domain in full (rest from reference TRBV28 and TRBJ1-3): DVKVTQSSRYLVKRTGEKVFLECVQDMDHENMFWYRQDPGLGLRLIYFSYDVKMKEKGDIPEGYSVSREKKERFSLILESASTNQTSMYLCASSLSSQSYLTPGNTIYFGEGSWLTVV.

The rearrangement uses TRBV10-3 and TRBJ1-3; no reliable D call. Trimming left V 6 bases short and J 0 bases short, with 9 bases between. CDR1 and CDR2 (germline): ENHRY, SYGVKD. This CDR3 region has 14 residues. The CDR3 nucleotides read TGTGCCATCAGCGAGGAGGACTCTGGAAACACCATATATTTT. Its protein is CAISEEDSGNTIYF.

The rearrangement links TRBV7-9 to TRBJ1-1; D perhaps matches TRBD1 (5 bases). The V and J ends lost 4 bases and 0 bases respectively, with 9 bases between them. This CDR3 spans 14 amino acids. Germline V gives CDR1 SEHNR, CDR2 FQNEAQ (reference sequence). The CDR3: CASSSGTVNTEAFF. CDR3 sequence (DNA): TGTGCCAGCAGCTCCGGGACGGTGAACACTGAAGCTTTCTTT.

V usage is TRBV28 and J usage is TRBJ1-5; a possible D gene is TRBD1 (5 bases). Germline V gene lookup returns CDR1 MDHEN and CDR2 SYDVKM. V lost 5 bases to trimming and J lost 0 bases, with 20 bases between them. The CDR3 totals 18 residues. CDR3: CASSPAGGGSYSNQPQHF. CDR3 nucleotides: TGTGCCAGCAGTCCAGCTGGGGGGGGGAGTTATAGCAATCAGCCCCAGCATTTT.

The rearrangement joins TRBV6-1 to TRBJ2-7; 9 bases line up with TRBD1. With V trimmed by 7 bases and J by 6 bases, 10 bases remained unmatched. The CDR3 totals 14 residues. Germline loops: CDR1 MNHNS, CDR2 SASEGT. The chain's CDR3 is CASTTGGLVLEQYF. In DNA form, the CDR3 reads TGTGCCAGCACCACAGGGGGCTTGGTCCTCGAGCAGTACTTC.